The T cell receptor beta chain described here comes from a study of cytomegalovirus exposure and HLA in healthy donors. Assay used: immunoSEQ multiplex PCR; TCRdb lists only in-frame clones, some missing. The table records hundreds of thousands of clones, 90% of them present only once. The donors were members of the validation cohort comprising roughly 130 subjects, separate from the roughly 680-subject first cohort. Overall study findings and caveats: Per published reports, the classifier diagnosed cytomegalovirus status with high specificity and sensitivity. Rarity marked most TCR sequences, yet some public TCRs occurred in many donors. Subsequent analysis of the 110 or so validation repertoires found a tendency for first-cohort TCR clusters to co-occur.

As to this clone: What it binds is not known.

This CDR3 is built from 14 residues. Germline V gene data show CDR1 as MDHEN and CDR2 as SYDVKM. V was shortened by 7 bases and J by 0 bases, with 12 bases between the two germline ends. The genes are TRBV28 and TRBJ2-5; D might be TRBD1 (6 bases). The source material was PBMCs. The TCR sequence derives from a woman aged 25-40 years in good health and CMV-seronegative. CDR3 in DNA: TGTGCCAGCACCACAGGGCTCAACCAAGAGACCCAGTACTTC. It encodes CASTTGLNQETQYF.